The source of this T cell receptor (beta chain) is a study of blood T cell repertoires in COVID-19. CDR1 LNHDA and CDR2 SQIVND come from the germline V gene (reference sequence). The CDR3 contains 15 residues. The ends lost 3 bases at V and 10 bases at J; junction bases unmatched: 9. Profiling relied on immunoSEQ multiplex PCR, and the TCRdb table lists in-frame clones only, not all of them. There are 93,000 or so clones in the sample; roughly 84% occur only once, and around 12% lies in the top ten. Sequencing used peripheral blood. The chain links TRBV19 to TRBJ1-6; 7 bases line up with TRBD1. This receptor was identified in a human donor in a cohort sampled during active COVID-19. CDR3 sequence: CASSIPAGGRSPLHF. In nucleotides, the CDR3 is TGTGCCAGTAGTATTCCTGCAGGGGGGCGATCACCCCTCCACTTT.